This TCR beta chain came from a study of blood T cell repertoires in COVID-19. For the study at large: Acute and convalescent COVID-19 specimens originated in the United States, Italy and Spain.

This CDR3 is built from 16 residues. The J segment lost 4 bases and the V segment lost 3 bases, leaving 4 bases of the junction unmatched. The germline gives CDR1 SGHTA, CDR2 FQGNSA. The sample holds one count of this clone. Per the study methods: Quantification of nucleated cells was approximated via reference gene primer amplification. The table came from immunoSEQ multiplex PCR; TCRdb's copy has only in-frame clones and leaves some out. The DNA gave D and trimming, while V, J and clone size come from that table. The sample contains 150,000 to 200,000 clones, around 81% of which appear only once. The sample consisted of peripheral blood. The sequence derives from a woman of 80 years or more with COVID-19, enrolled during active disease. The rearrangement links TRBV7-2 to TRBJ2-2; 11 nucleotides align to TRBD2. The CDR3 region is CASSLLAGGSTGELFF. Written as DNA, the CDR3 is TGTGCCAGCAGCTTGTTAGCGGGGGGGTCCACCGGGGAGCTGTTTTTT.